Below are 6 T cell receptor beta chains sequenced from a single sample in a study of identical twins. In TCRdb, the 5' RACE reads were re-called with MiXCR into one record per CDR3 protein. The table lists 1.5 million to 2 million distinct CDR3 sequences, less than 35% of them singletons. Sequenced sample: cord blood. The receptors were sampled from a newborn girl in good health.

The table lists this clonotype with a few counts. The chain joins TRBV20-1 to TRBJ1-1; D is uncertain. Germline loops: CDR1 DFQATT, CDR2 SNEGSKA (reference sequence). Trimming removed 5 bases at V and 4 bases at J, with 11 bases between. The CDR3 covers 12 residues. The CDR3 protein is CSARLRATEAFF. DNA for the CDR3: TGCAGTGCTCGTTTGAGGGCCACTGAAGCTTTCTTT.

A remark on this clonotype: Mismatch with germline at one junction end may stem from a read error. The chain uses TRBV5-1 and TRBJ2-7, with TRBD1 matching 7 bases. CDR1 SGHRS and CDR2 YFSETQ come from the germline V gene. CDR3 length: 19 residues. CDR3 amino acids: CASSLTTGWKGVSSCEQYF. CDR3 DNA sequence: TGCGCCAGCAGCTTGACGACAGGGTGGAAGGGAGTGTCTTCCTGCGAGCAGTACTTC.

The rearrangement uses TRBV12-3 or TRBV12-4 and TRBJ2-1; tentatively, D is TRBD2 (5 bases). The ends were cut back, 8 bases at V and 7 bases at J, with 12 bases in the middle. The CDR3 is 12 amino acids. The CDR3 DNA sequence: TGTGCCAGCTTGAGGGCTTTGAATGAGCAGTTCTTC. It yields the protein CASLRALNEQFF.

The chain carries TRBV6-1 and TRBJ1-2; 8 bases line up with TRBD1. CDR1 and CDR2 from the germline V gene are MNHNS and SASEGT. With V trimmed by 10 bases and J by 1 base, 8 bases remained unmatched. This CDR3 is 14 amino acids long. The CDR3 sequence: CATKGTGVNYGYTF. The CDR3 coding sequence is TGTGCCACCAAGGGGACAGGAGTTAACTATGGCTACACCTTC.

The genes are TRBV24-1 and TRBJ2-3; no clear D. The CDR3 runs 13 residues. Trimming removed 2 bases at V and 3 bases at J, with 5 bases between. Germline V gene data show CDR1 as KGHDR and CDR2 as SFDVKD. The CDR3 sequence: CATSDYKTDTQYF. In DNA, the CDR3 is TGTGCCACCAGTGATTACAAGACAGATACGCAGTATTTT.

The rearrangement joins TRBV4-1 to TRBJ2-5; D remains unclear. The V end was cut by 1 base, the J end by 4 bases, with 7 bases between. This CDR3 comprises 13 residues. The germline gives CDR1 MGHRA, CDR2 YSYEKL. CDR3 in DNA: TGCGCCAGCAGCCAAGCGATCGGAGAGACCCAGTACTTC. Protein: CASSQAIGETQYF.